The 31 T cell receptor beta chains presented below share a single source sample, sequenced in a study of T-cell reconstitution after alpha-beta-depleted transplantation in children. TCRbeta library construction was performed incorporating unique molecular identifiers. Using its own MiXCR run on the PCR reads, TCRdb lists one record per CDR3 protein. The data hold a few hundred thousand distinct CDR3 sequences, with roughly a quarter observed a single time. The sequences come from PBMCs, mostly from graft donor cells, collected 360 days after TCRalphabeta/CD19-depleted stem cell transplant. The receptors stem from a female patient between 2 and 15 years old who had a stem cell transplant for congenital amegakaryocytic thrombocytopenia, so the T cells may come from the graft donor.

V usage is TRBV29-1 and J usage is TRBJ2-5, with TRBD1 matching 7 bases. The germline V gene has CDR1 SQVTM and CDR2 ANQGSEA. The V and J ends lost 7 bases and 5 bases, in that order; junction bases with no gene match: 13. The CDR3 covers 14 residues. DNA for the CDR3: TGCAGCGATACAGGGGTGGTTGGGTCGGAGACCCAGTACTTC. Its translation is CSDTGVVGSETQYF.

This clonotype was recorded many times. This chain connects TRBV5-1 to TRBJ2-5; D remains unclear. V gave up 0 bases and J gave up 4 bases, with 4 bases separating them. Germline CDR1 reads SGHRS; CDR2 reads YFSETQ. This CDR3 has 12 residues. DNA of the CDR3: TGCGCCAGCAGCTTGGGAGCAGAGACCCAGTACTTC. It yields the protein CASSLGAETQYF.

In this sample, this clonotype turned up a few times. The chain combines TRBV14 with TRBJ2-3, with D perhaps TRBD1 (6 bases). With 4 bases removed from V and 0 bases from J, the gap between germline ends came to 11 bases. The length of the CDR3 is 15 residues. Germline loops: CDR1 SGHDN, CDR2 FVKESK. In DNA, the CDR3 is TGTGCCAGCAGCCCCGGGACATTAAGCACAGATACGCAGTATTTT. It yields the protein CASSPGTLSTDTQYF.

The chain couples TRBV5-1 to TRBJ1-5; D is unclear. The V end lost 0 bases, the J end lost 4 bases, and 11 bases lay between the germline ends. Per the germline V gene, CDR1 is SGHRS and CDR2 is YFSETQ. The CDR3 is 15 amino acids. CDR3 DNA sequence: TGCGCCAGCAGCTTGGTCGGGGATCCAAATCAGCCCCAGCATTTT. Translating it yields CASSLVGDPNQPQHF.

In this sample, this clonotype turned up many times. The chain employs TRBV24-1 and TRBJ2-2, with TRBD1 matching over 7 bases. This CDR3 is 17 amino acids long. With 2 bases clipped from V and 1 base from J, the junction kept 6 bases outside the gene matches. The V gene's germline CDR1 is KGHDR and CDR2 SFDVKD. This chain's CDR3 is CATSDSWTGQNTGELFF. The CDR3 DNA sequence: TGTGCCACCAGTGATTCATGGACAGGCCAGAACACCGGGGAGCTGTTTTTT.

The chain combines TRBV12-3 or TRBV12-4 with TRBJ1-2; 7 positions agree with TRBD1. The CDR3 is 13 amino acids. V was clipped by 5 bases and J by 8 bases; unmatched bases: 8. CDR3 nucleotides: TGTGCCAGCAGTAGAAGACAGGGAAAAGGCTACACCTTC. It translates to CASSRRQGKGYTF.

This clonotype was seen a few times. The chain recombines TRBV20-1 with TRBJ2-7; maybe TRBD2 (5 bases). The CDR3 sequence is 13 residues long. The V gene's germline CDR1 is DFQATT and CDR2 SNEGSKA (reference sequence). V shed 2 bases and J shed 6 bases, with 14 bases lying between them. Here the CDR3 DNA reads TGCAGTGCTAGAAGTCGGGGTTTGCCCGAGCAGTACTTC. This encodes CSARSRGLPEQYF.

The chain is built from TRBV5-1 and TRBJ2-2; 8 nucleotides agree with TRBD1. CDR1 is SGHRS and CDR2 is YFSETQ in the germline V gene. This CDR3 region has 15 residues. J gave up 3 bases and V 4 bases, and 5 bases lay outside the gene matches. For the CDR3, the DNA is TGCGCCAGCAGCATGGACAGGGCCGACACCGGGGAGCTGTTTTTT. Its translation: CASSMDRADTGELFF.

This clonotype has just a few counts. The chain carries TRBV6-2 or TRBV6-3 and TRBJ2-1; the D is unclear. Deletions cut 7 bases from V and 9 bases from J, with 13 bases between. The CDR3 totals 12 residues. The germline gives CDR1 MNHEY, CDR2 SVGEGT. The CDR3 DNA reads as TGTGCCAGCACACTCCCATATGGTGAGCAGTTCTTC. Its protein is CASTLPYGEQFF.

The chain has TRBV2 and TRBJ1-2; D ambiguous. CDR3 length: 14 residues. Trimming removed 3 bases from V and 6 bases from J, with 14 bases in between. The germline V gene encodes CDR1 SNHLY and CDR2 FYNNEI. CDR3 sequence reads: CASSETRGSDGYTF. DNA for the CDR3: TGTGCCAGCAGTGAGACCCGCGGATCGGATGGCTACACCTTC.

The V call is TRBV19, the J call TRBJ2-3, with a weak D call TRBD2 (5 bases). Germline V CDR1 and CDR2: LNHDA, SQIVND (reference sequence). V lost 7 bases, J lost 1 base, and 9 bases lay in between. The CDR3 totals 13 residues. CDR3 amino acids: CASNAGGTDTQYF. The DNA for the CDR3 is TGTGCCAGTAACGCCGGGGGCACAGATACGCAGTATTTT.

This clonotype was counted a few times. V is TRBV28 and J is TRBJ1-3, with TRBD1 matching over 7 bases. The CDR3 loop spans 14 amino acids. Germline lookup yields CDR1 MDHEN and CDR2 SYDVKM. J was trimmed by 4 bases and V by 6 bases; bases with no gene match: 6. DNA of the CDR3: TGTGCCAGCAGCCTCAGGGGGTTAGGAAACACCATATATTTT. It codes for CASSLRGLGNTIYF.

The chain uses TRBV12-3 or TRBV12-4 and TRBJ2-7; the D is unclear. This CDR3 has 14 amino acids. Between the trimmed V and J ends, which lost 0 bases and 4 bases, there was a span of 10 bases. Here the CDR3 reads CASSLAPAFYEQYF. CDR3 DNA sequence: TGTGCCAGCAGTTTAGCGCCGGCCTTTTACGAGCAGTACTTC.

This clonotype was counted ten times or more. This chain links TRBV12-3 or TRBV12-4 with TRBJ2-5, with 12 bases that match TRBD1. Trimming removed 3 bases from V and 4 bases from J; junction bases left unmatched: 3. The CDR3 is 15 amino acids. The CDR3 reads CASSLRDRGRETQYF. CDR3 bases: TGTGCCAGCAGTTTGAGGGACAGGGGGCGAGAGACCCAGTACTTC.

The rearrangement links TRBV4-1 to TRBJ1-2; possible D gene TRBD1, 6 bases. The CDR3 loop spans 15 amino acids. Per the germline V gene, CDR1 is MGHRA and CDR2 is YSYEKL. The V and J ends lost 0 bases and 5 bases respectively, with 13 bases between them. The CDR3 reads CASSQDLGATYGYTF. In DNA form, the CDR3 reads TGCGCCAGCAGCCAAGATCTGGGGGCGACGTATGGCTACACCTTC.

This clonotype was counted only a few times. The gene calls are TRBV6-5 and TRBJ2-3; a weak D match, TRBD2 (6 bases). With 9 bases removed from V and 5 bases from J, the gap between germline ends came to 27 bases. Germline values: CDR1 MNHEY, CDR2 SVGAGI. The CDR3 sequence is 17 residues long. This chain's CDR3 is CASSRQAASQGGDTQYF. CDR3 DNA sequence: TGTGCCAGTAGTAGACAAGCCGCGAGTCAGGGAGGAGATACGCAGTATTTT.

At least ten counts were recorded for this clonotype. The DNA of the CDR3 is TGCAGCGTTGTTATCAGCCCGGGTCAGCCCCAGCATTTT. This translates into CSVVISPGQPQHF. The V gene is TRBV29-1, the J gene TRBJ1-5, with no clear D. The CDR3 runs to 13 residues. Germline-derived CDR1 and CDR2 are SQVTM and ANQGSEA. V was shortened by 4 bases and J by 6 bases, with 13 bases between the two germline ends.

This clonotype was detected a few times. The rearrangement uses TRBV4-2 and TRBJ2-3; tentatively, D is TRBD2 (5 bases). The CDR3 covers 16 residues. Germline assignment: CDR1 LGHNA and CDR2 YNFKEQ. V lost 1 base to trimming and J lost 3 bases, with 14 bases between them. The CDR3 DNA is TGTGCCAGCAGCCAAGGGACTGGCGTGGGAACAGATACGCAGTATTTT. This codes for CASSQGTGVGTDTQYF.

The chain employs TRBV24-1 and TRBJ1-5; D is perhaps TRBD1 (5 bases). CDR1 is KGHDR, CDR2 SFDVKD, per germline. CDR3 size: 13 residues. Trimming took 4 bases from V and 9 from J, leaving 12 bases between them. CDR3 DNA: TGTGCCACCAGTGAACCAGGGTATCGGCCCCAGCATTTT. Translating gives CATSEPGYRPQHF.

This chain uses TRBV7-9 with TRBJ1-5, with 8 nucleotides matching TRBD1. V lost 5 bases to trimming and J lost 11 bases; unmatched junction nucleotides: 14. Per germline, CDR1 SEHNR and CDR2 FQNEAQ (reference sequence). CDR3 size: 15 residues. CDR3 coding DNA: TGTGCCAGCAGCAAGACAGGGGTCCTTGAGGGGGCCCAGCATTTT. This sequence encodes CASSKTGVLEGAQHF.

In DNA, the CDR3 is TGTGCCATCAGTGAGGGGACAGAATATTCACCCCTCCACTTT. The encoded protein is CAISEGTEYSPLHF. The chain is built from TRBV10-3 and TRBJ1-6, with 7 bases that match TRBD1. Looked up from germline, CDR1 is ENHRY and CDR2 is SYGVKD. The CDR3 consists of 14 residues. The trim removed 2 bases at V and 8 bases at J, leaving 3 bases unmatched.

This clonotype has just a few counts. V usage is TRBV20-1 and J usage is TRBJ2-2, with 7 bases matching TRBD1. Trimming removed 1 base from V and 1 base from J; junction bases left unmatched: 0. The germline V gene has CDR1 DFQATT and CDR2 SNEGSKA (reference sequence). The CDR3 spans 14 residues. CDR3 DNA sequence: TGCAGTGCTAGAGGACAGGGGAACACCGGGGAGCTGTTTTTT. Translation gives CSARGQGNTGELFF.

The J gene is TRBJ2-1, the V gene TRBV6-5; D unresolved. The CDR3 has 14 amino acids. V was trimmed by 0 bases and J by 10 bases, leaving 13 bases between them. Germline V gene data show CDR1 as MNHEY and CDR2 as SVGAGI. CDR3 region: CASSYSLVIGEQFF. The CDR3 DNA reads TGTGCCAGCAGTTACTCTTTGGTTATCGGGGAGCAGTTCTTC.

J is TRBJ2-2 and V is TRBV9; no clear D gene. V shed 1 base and J shed 8 bases, with 6 bases lying between them. Germline V CDR1 and CDR2: SGDLS, YYNGEE. The CDR3 sequence is 12 residues long. The CDR3 DNA reads as TGTGCCAGCAGCGTACTTGCGGGGGAGCTGTTTTTT. Its translation: CASSVLAGELFF.

The rearrangement links TRBV20-1 to TRBJ1-1; 8 positions agree with TRBD1. The CDR3 is made up of 12 amino acids. V dropped 8 bases and J dropped 1; count of bases not matched to a gene: 3. Germline V gives CDR1 DFQATT, CDR2 SNEGSKA (reference sequence). The CDR3 region is CSQGTGNTEAFF. In DNA form, the CDR3 reads TGCAGTCAAGGGACAGGGAACACTGAAGCTTTCTTT.

Note on this clonotype: One end of the junction is discordant with germline, which a read error may explain. The chain uses TRBV20-1 and TRBJ2-3, with 10 bases aligning to TRBD2. Looked up from germline, CDR1 is DFQATT and CDR2 is SNEGSKA (reference sequence). CDR3 length: 15 amino acids. CDR3 nucleotide sequence: TGCAGTGCTATTCCGGGACTAGCGCCCACTGATATGCAGTATTTT. This sequence encodes CSAIPGLAPTDMQYF.

The chain joins TRBV30 to TRBJ1-6; D not certain. The CDR3 totals 16 residues. The germline V and J ends were trimmed by 0 bases and 9 bases, with 18 bases remaining between them. Germline V CDR1 and CDR2: GTSNPN, SVGIG (reference sequence). CDR3 sequence (DNA): TGTGCCTGGAGTGTCTCTTCGATCGGATCCGGTTCACCCCTCCACTTT. Residues: CAWSVSSIGSGSPLHF.

This sequence joins TRBV5-1 and TRBJ2-2; TRBD1 matches at 8 bases. The germline V gene has CDR1 SGHRS and CDR2 YFSETQ. J lost 0 bases, V lost 4 bases, and 5 bases had no gene match. The CDR3 contains 16 residues. The CDR3 region is CASSPTGGANTGELFF. In nucleotides, the CDR3 is TGCGCCAGCAGCCCTACAGGGGGTGCGAACACCGGGGAGCTGTTTTTT.

The chain recombines TRBV7-6 with TRBJ2-1; TRBD2 matches at 13 bases. The CDR3 has 15 amino acids. J gave up 8 bases and V 6 bases, and 7 bases lay outside the gene matches. Germline-derived CDR1 and CDR2 are SGHVS and FNYEAQ. This chain's CDR3 is CASSVLAGGPYEQFF. Here the CDR3 DNA reads TGTGCCAGCAGTGTACTAGCGGGAGGGCCGTATGAGCAGTTCTTC.

This clonotype was observed a few times. V gene TRBV20-1 combines with J gene TRBJ1-1; tentative D call: TRBD1 (6 bases). The CDR3 loop spans 15 amino acids. V was pared by 1 base and J by 1 base, with 13 bases between. From germline, CDR1 is DFQATT and CDR2 SNEGSKA (reference sequence). As DNA, the CDR3 is TGCAGTGCTAGAGTTAGGGGGGGGAAGAACACTGAAGCTTTCTTT. This translates into CSARVRGGKNTEAFF.

A remark on this clonotype: At one end, the junction sequence differs from germline, possibly due to a read error. This rearrangement joins TRBV10-1 to TRBJ2-1; TRBD2 matches at 7 bases. The CDR3 is made up of 15 amino acids. Germline lookup yields CDR1 WNHNN and CDR2 SYGVQD (reference sequence). CDR3 in amino acids: CASSEIRGDYDEQFF. Written as DNA, the CDR3 is TGCGCCAGCAGTGAGATCCGGGGGGACTACGATGAGCAGTTCTTC.